These 3 T cell receptor beta chains were sequenced from one sample in a study of blood T cells in healthy people across ages. Primed by a sample-barcoded 5' primer and a J-beta primer mix, a second PCR proceeded for 7 to 11 cycles. TCRdb fed the 5' RACE reads into MiXCR, producing one record per CDR3 protein. The sample yields roughly 800,000 distinct CDR3 sequences, under 30% seen once. These data are also associated with another study on T cells of mothers and their children.

Sequenced material: blood. All receptors derive from a boy younger than 18 in good health.

There are a few counts of this clonotype. V usage is TRBV7-9 and J usage is TRBJ1-1; possibly TRBD1 for D (5 bases). The V and J ends lost 5 bases and 4 bases respectively, with 14 bases between them. The CDR3 has 14 amino acids. Looked up from germline, CDR1 is SEHNR and CDR2 is FQNEAQ (reference sequence). This CDR3 reads CASSPTRGVTEAFF. The DNA for the CDR3 is TGTGCCAGCAGCCCAACACGAGGGGTCACTGAAGCTTTCTTT.

The chain joins TRBV6-1 to TRBJ1-4; 8 bases map to TRBD1. The germline CDR1 and CDR2 sequences are MNHNS and SASEGT. Trimming cost V 8 bases and J 8 bases; bases outside gene matches: 7. CDR3 length equals 13 residues. The CDR3, as DNA: TGTGCCAGCGCGACAGGGGTGGACGAAAAACTGTTTTTT. This gives the protein CASATGVDEKLFF.

This clonotype was recorded a few times. V is TRBV5-1 and J is TRBJ2-5, with TRBD2 matching 8 bases. Germline assignment: CDR1 SGHRS and CDR2 YFSETQ. Trimming cost V 4 bases and J 5 bases; bases outside gene matches: 4. This CDR3 comprises 13 residues. The CDR3 region has the DNA TGCGCCAGCAGCGGGACTAGTCGGGAGACCCAGTACTTC. Residues: CASSGTSRETQYF.